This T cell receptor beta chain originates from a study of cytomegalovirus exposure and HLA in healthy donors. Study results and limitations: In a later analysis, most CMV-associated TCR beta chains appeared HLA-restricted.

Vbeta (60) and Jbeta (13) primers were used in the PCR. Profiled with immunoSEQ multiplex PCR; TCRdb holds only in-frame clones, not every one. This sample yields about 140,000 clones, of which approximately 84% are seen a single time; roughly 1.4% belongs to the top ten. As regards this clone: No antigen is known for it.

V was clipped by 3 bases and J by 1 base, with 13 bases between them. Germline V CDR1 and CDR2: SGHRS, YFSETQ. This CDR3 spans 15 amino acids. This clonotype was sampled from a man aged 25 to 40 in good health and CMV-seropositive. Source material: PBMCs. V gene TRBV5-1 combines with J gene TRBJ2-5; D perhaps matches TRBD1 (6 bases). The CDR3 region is CASSSGTSLQETQYF. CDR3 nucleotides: TGCGCCAGCAGCTCCGGGACAAGCCTCCAAGAGACCCAGTACTTC.